The 24 T cell receptor beta chains in this list originate from one sample, sequenced in a study of breast tumors, draining lymph nodes, adjacent tissues. TCRdb reanalysed the multiplex PCR reads using MiXCR and keeps one entry per CDR3 protein. The table records some 120,000 distinct CDR3 sequences, 21% of them present only once. Breast cancer patients provided tissue from their axillary draining lymph nodes. Sequenced sample: axillary lymph node tissue. Receptors originate from a female donor with breast cancer. Some clones in this sample may be carry-over from other donors' samples.

Ten or more counts support this clonotype. V gene TRBV5-1 combines with J gene TRBJ2-7; D may be TRBD2 (5 bases). CDR1 and CDR2 (germline): SGHRS, YFSETQ. The CDR3 is 14 residues long. V was trimmed by 4 bases and J by 3 bases, leaving 14 bases between them. The CDR3 sequence is CASSRRDTGYEQYF. DNA of the CDR3: TGCGCCAGCAGCCGCCGGGATACGGGCTACGAGCAGTACTTC.

Comments on this clonotype: The final CDR3 position lacks the conserved phenylalanine or tryptophan, pointing to a likely read error. This sequence joins TRBV6-5 and TRBJ1-6; no clear D gene. Germline-derived CDR1 and CDR2 are MNHEY and SVGAGI. The CDR3 consists of 13 residues. V was shortened by 2 bases and J by 11 bases, with 10 bases between the two germline ends. CDR3 coding DNA: TGTGCCAGCAGTTACAGGTCGTATCCACCCCTCCACTGT. Translation gives CASSYRSYPPLHC.

This clonotype appeared many times. The chain couples TRBV18 to TRBJ2-6; D may be TRBD1 or TRBD2 (5 bases each). CDR3 length equals 16 residues. V was trimmed by 6 bases and J by 2 bases, leaving 14 bases between them. Germline V gives CDR1 KGHSH, CDR2 LQKENI. The CDR3 region has the DNA TGTGCCAGCTCCCCGGGACCAACCACTGGGGCCAACGTCCTGACTTTC. Translation: CASSPGPTTGANVLTF.

About this clonotype itself: A read error is possible here, since a much larger clone lies one base away. This chain joins TRBV18 and TRBJ2-1, with 12 bases identical to TRBD1. Germline CDR1 is KGHSH and CDR2 is LQKENI. The CDR3 consists of 15 residues. The CDR3 loop is CASSRGTGGENGQFF. CDR3 in DNA: TGTGCCAGCTCCCGAGGGACAGGGGGCGAGAATGGGCAGTTCTTC.

This clonotype was recorded at least ten times. This chain joins TRBV7-2 and TRBJ2-6; D is possibly TRBD1 (6 bases). CDR1 is SGHTA and CDR2 is FQGNSA in the germline V gene. The CDR3 has 15 residues. Trimming took off 5 bases at V and 2 bases at J, with 10 bases between the two ends. CDR3 residues: CASSNREAGANVLTF. DNA for the CDR3: TGTGCCAGCAGCAACAGGGAAGCTGGGGCCAACGTCCTGACTTTC. Supplemented by reference TRBV7-2 and TRBJ2-6, the full variable domain reads GAGVSQSPSNKVTEKGKDVELRCDPISGHTALYWYRQSLGQGLEFLIYFQGNSAPDKSGLPSDRFSAERTGGSVSTLTIQRTQQEDSAVYLCASSNREAGANVLTFGAGSRLTVL.

This clonotype was seen repeatedly, ten times or more. The CDR3 sequence is CASRTTVYEQYF. The CDR3 coding sequence is TGTGCCAGCAGGACAACAGTCTACGAGCAGTACTTC. The chain is built from TRBV28 and TRBJ2-7, with D unclear. CDR3 length: 12 residues. From germline, CDR1 is MDHEN and CDR2 SYDVKM. The V gene lost 6 bases and the J gene lost 3 bases, with 9 bases spanning the gap.

This clonotype was counted at least ten times. The chain uses TRBV12-3 or TRBV12-4 and TRBJ1-4; tentative D call: TRBD1 (5 bases). The CDR3 extends over 15 amino acids. V was trimmed by 5 bases and J by 3 bases, leaving 13 bases between them. The CDR3: CASSPRGGSNEKLFF. DNA of the CDR3: TGTGCCAGCAGTCCTCGCGGGGGTTCTAATGAAAAACTGTTTTTT.

The chain has TRBV27 and TRBJ2-6; 8 positions agree with TRBD2. After removal of 6 bases from V and 2 bases from J, the junction contained 12 bases not matched to a gene. CDR1 is MNHEY, CDR2 SMNVEV, per germline (reference sequence). The CDR3 spans 18 residues. Here the CDR3 DNA reads TGTGCCAGCAGCCCCTACCTAGCGGGTGCCCCTGGGGCCAACGTCCTGACTTTC. Amino acid sequence: CASSPYLAGAPGANVLTF.

This clonotype has only one observation. This clone may be a read error of a much larger clone one base away. The rearrangement links TRBV19 to TRBJ2-5; 10 nucleotides agree with TRBD2. The CDR3 has 16 amino acids. In germline, CDR1 is LNHDA, CDR2 SQIVND (reference sequence). The CDR3, as DNA: TGTGCCACCAAGACTAGCGGGTCCACTCACCAAGAGGCCCAGTACTTC. Protein: CATKTSGSTHQEAQYF. Based on the CDR3 plus reference TRBV19 and TRBJ2-5, the full variable domain is DGGITQSPKYLFRKEGQNVTLSCEQNLNHDAMYWYRQDPGQGLRLIYYSQIVNDFQKGDIAEGYSVSREKKESFPLTVTSAQKNPTAFYLCATKTSGSTHQEAQYFGPGTRLLVL.

This clonotype has ten or more counts. The chain recombines TRBV7-9 with TRBJ1-2, with D unresolved. Per germline, CDR1 SEHNR and CDR2 FQNEAQ (reference sequence). The CDR3 contains 14 residues. The V end lost 1 base, the J end lost 6 bases, and 12 bases lay between the germline ends. This CDR3 reads CASSLGSGRDGYTF. CDR3 nucleotide sequence: TGTGCCAGCAGCTTAGGATCCGGGCGGGATGGCTACACCTTC.

This clonotype was counted at least ten times. Compared with germline, one end of the junction differs, possibly owing to a read error. The genes are TRBV20-1 and TRBJ1-2; maybe TRBD1 (6 bases). The length of the CDR3 is 11 residues. The V gene's germline CDR1 is DFQATT and CDR2 SNEGSKA (reference sequence). The CDR3 sequence: CSATVDRPLDF. The CDR3 DNA reads TGCAGTGCTACAGTAGACAGGCCTCTAGACTTC.

This clonotype showed up many times. The CDR3 DNA is TGTGCCAGCAGTAGAAATACAGGGGGCTGGTCCTATAATTCACCCCTCCACTTT. Amino acid sequence: CASSRNTGGWSYNSPLHF. V is TRBV6-5 and J is TRBJ1-6, with 9 nucleotides matching TRBD1. CDR1 is MNHEY and CDR2 is SVGAGI in the germline V gene. V lost 5 bases, J lost 1 base, and 9 bases stayed unmatched. The CDR3 is 18 residues long.

This clonotype was seen ten or more times. This chain uses TRBV6-1 with TRBJ2-7; D uncertain. Germline-derived CDR1 and CDR2 are MNHNS and SASEGT. This CDR3 spans 14 amino acids. V lost 2 bases and J 6 bases, leaving 14 bases between the germline ends. CDR3 nucleotide sequence: TGTGCCAGCAGTGAATTAGGGCCCCACGGCGAGCAGTACTTC. Its protein is CASSELGPHGEQYF.

In the case of this clonotype: The junction departs from the called germline gene at one end, perhaps through a read error. V gene TRBV6-1 combines with J gene TRBJ1-4, with a possible D match to TRBD1 (6 bases). This CDR3 comprises 14 residues. The germline V gene encodes CDR1 MNHNS and CDR2 SASEGT. DNA of the CDR3: TGTGCCGGCAGCCGGGACAAGTCGGGGGAAAAACTGTTTTTT. Protein sequence: CAGSRDKSGEKLFF.

This clonotype was detected ten times or more. The genes are TRBV6-6 and TRBJ2-1; 8 bases agree with TRBD2. Germline trimming cut 4 bases from V and 4 bases from J; bases unmatched to any gene: 6. The germline V gene encodes CDR1 MNHNY and CDR2 SVGAGI (reference sequence). The CDR3 loop spans 15 amino acids. For the CDR3, the DNA is TGTGCCAGCAGTTCGTCTAGCGGGTTTTACAATGAGCAGTTCTTC. Amino acid sequence: CASSSSSGFYNEQFF.

This clonotype was seen just once. A much larger clone lies a single base off, so this may be a read error. The chain recombines TRBV29-1 with TRBJ2-5; no clear D. Germline CDR1 SQVTM, CDR2 ANQGSEA. The CDR3 contains 13 residues. The ends were cut back, 7 bases at V and 2 bases at J, with 14 bases in the middle. The CDR3 DNA sequence: TGCAGCGCTCCAGGACGAAGTCAAGAGACCCAGTACTTC. It translates to CSAPGRSQETQYF.

The V gene is TRBV7-2, the J gene TRBJ1-4; tentatively, D is TRBD1 (6 bases). From germline, CDR1 is SGHTA and CDR2 FQGNSA. The CDR3 is 15 amino acids. The V and J ends lost 1 base and 14 bases respectively, with 20 bases between them. CDR3 loop: CASSLGDGDTGNLFF. CDR3 coding DNA: TGTGCCAGCAGCTTAGGGGACGGGGACACTGGAAACCTGTTTTTT. Based on the CDR3 plus reference TRBV7-2 and TRBJ1-4, the full variable domain is GAGVSQSPSNKVTEKGKDVELRCDPISGHTALYWYRQSLGQGLEFLIYFQGNSAPDKSGLPSDRFSAERTGGSVSTLTIQRTQQEDSAVYLCASSLGDGDTGNLFFGSGTQLSVL.

This clonotype was seen many times. The gene calls are TRBV18 and TRBJ1-2, with 10 bases aligning to TRBD1. The V and J ends lost 4 bases and 4 bases, in that order; junction bases with no gene match: 9. CDR1 and CDR2 (germline): KGHSH, LQKENI. CDR3 length: 16 amino acids. The CDR3 loop reads CASSLNPGQGSYGYTF. Written as DNA, the CDR3 is TGTGCCAGCTCACTAAATCCGGGACAGGGGAGCTATGGCTACACCTTC.

This clonotype was seen more than once but under ten times. A much larger clone lies one base from this, so it may be a read error. V gene TRBV7-9 combines with J gene TRBJ2-7; tentatively, D is TRBD1 (6 bases). Germline values: CDR1 SEHNR, CDR2 FQNEAQ (reference sequence). This CDR3 region has 16 residues. The CDR3 bases are TGTGCCAGCAGCCGACATGAGGGGGACGACCCCTACGTGCAGTACTTC. Encoded protein: CASSRHEGDDPYVQYF.

The table lists this clonotype with many counts. This sequence joins TRBV5-1 and TRBJ2-2, with D tentatively TRBD1 or TRBD2 (5 bases each). CDR3 length: 16 amino acids. Germline lookup yields CDR1 SGHRS and CDR2 YFSETQ. V lost 4 bases and J 4 bases, leaving 17 bases between the germline ends. In nucleotides, the CDR3 is TGCGCCAGCAGCGGGGGAGTAGTTGGCCTCACCGGGGAGCTGTTTTTT. Protein sequence: CASSGGVVGLTGELFF.

This clonotype was counted at least ten times. This chain connects TRBV5-1 to TRBJ2-1; 10 bases are shared with TRBD1. V dropped 4 bases and J dropped 2; count of bases not matched to a gene: 3. The CDR3 spans 15 residues. Germline V gene data show CDR1 as SGHRS and CDR2 as YFSETQ. The chain's CDR3 is CASSGTGATYNEQFF. The CDR3 coding sequence is TGCGCCAGCAGCGGGACAGGGGCCACCTACAATGAGCAGTTCTTC.

The chain joins TRBV28 to TRBJ2-7, with 10 bases identical to TRBD1. Per germline, CDR1 MDHEN and CDR2 SYDVKM. This CDR3 contains 15 residues. V gave up 5 bases and J gave up 9 bases; unmatched junction bases: 13. The chain's CDR3 is CASSDAGQGSGGQYF. The CDR3 bases are TGTGCCAGCAGTGACGCGGGACAGGGGTCCGGGGGGCAGTACTTC. Using reference TRBV28 and TRBJ2-7 for the parts outside the CDR3, the full variable domain is DVKVTQSSRYLVKRTGEKVFLECVQDMDHENMFWYRQDPGLGLRLIYFSYDVKMKEKGDIPEGYSVSREKKERFSLILESASTNQTSMYLCASSDAGQGSGGQYFGPGTRLTVT.

The table lists this clonotype with many counts. This chain links TRBV10-3 with TRBJ2-3, with 10 nucleotides matching TRBD1. The trim removed 6 bases at V and 0 bases at J, leaving 6 bases unmatched. CDR3 size: 16 residues. Germline loops: CDR1 ENHRY, CDR2 SYGVKD. CDR3 nucleotides: TGTGCCATCAGGGGACAGGGGCTTACTAGCACAGATACGCAGTATTTT. Residues: CAIRGQGLTSTDTQYF.

A note on this clonotype: With a much larger clone just one base away, this may be a read error. This chain links TRBV20-1 with TRBJ1-5; D gene ambiguous. The CDR3 loop spans 13 amino acids. CDR1 is DFQATT, CDR2 SNEGSKA, per germline (reference sequence). V gave up 0 bases and J gave up 7 bases, with 10 bases separating them. DNA for the CDR3: TGCAGTGCTAGAGAGCCGGGAGAGCAGCCCCAGCATTTT. Translation: CSAREPGEQPQHF.